Below are 2 T cell receptor beta chains sequenced from a single sample in a study of T-cell reconstitution after alpha-beta-depleted transplantation in children. Unique molecular identifiers were incorporated during preparation of the TCRbeta library. A single record per CDR3 protein comes from TCRdb applying MiXCR to the PCR reads. The sample consists of about 420,000 distinct CDR3 sequences, roughly 16% of them appearing once. The starting material was PBMCs, mostly from graft donor cells, obtained 360 days after TCRalphabeta/CD19-depleted stem cell transplant. The receptors come from a boy less than two years old who had a stem cell transplant for Wiskott-Aldrich syndrome, so the T cells may come from the graft donor.

The chain employs TRBV5-1 and TRBJ2-1; 11 nucleotides agree with TRBD2. CDR3 length: 17 residues. Germline V gene sequence: CDR1 SGHRS, CDR2 YFSETQ. V shed 2 bases and J 7 bases; nucleotides not matched to a gene: 11. CDR3 region: CASSFRLAGGPGNEQFF. CDR3 DNA sequence: TGCGCCAGCAGCTTCCGATTAGCGGGAGGGCCGGGTAATGAGCAGTTCTTC.

This chain links TRBV4-1 with TRBJ2-1, with D possibly matching TRBD2 (6 bases). Trimming took off 4 bases at V and 12 bases at J, with 19 bases between the two ends. The CDR3 extends over 14 amino acids. CDR1 is MGHRA and CDR2 is YSYEKL in the germline V gene. In nucleotides, the CDR3 is TGCGCCAGCAGCCGGCCCGGGACTGCTTTCGGGCAGTTCTTC. Translated, it gives CASSRPGTAFGQFF.